The 26 T cell receptor beta chains below all came from one sample that was sequenced in a study of Tregs in tolerant kidney transplant recipients. Profiling relied on immunoSEQ multiplex PCR, and the TCRdb table lists in-frame clones only, not all of them. The data contain about 46,000 clones, roughly 89% of them singletons. The material sequenced was Tregs from blood. The receptors were sampled from a human donor in good health.

The chain employs TRBV6-5 and TRBJ2-7; no clear D. Per germline, CDR1 MNHEY and CDR2 SVGAGI. V lost 4 bases to trimming and J lost 2 bases, with 15 bases between them. The CDR3 is 15 residues long. CDR3 DNA: TGTGCCAGCAGTTGGCAGGACGTAGGTGCCTACGAGCAGTACTTC. The encoded protein is CASSWQDVGAYEQYF.

The genes are TRBV7-9 and TRBJ2-3; the match to TRBD2 covers 12 bases. V lost 5 bases to trimming and J lost 5 bases; unmatched junction nucleotides: 11. Germline CDR1 reads SEHNR; CDR2 reads FQNEAQ (reference sequence). The CDR3 sequence is 17 residues long. The CDR3 loop is CASSLGLAGLGGDTQYF. In DNA form, the CDR3 reads TGTGCCAGCAGCCTAGGACTAGCGGGACTTGGGGGAGATACGCAGTATTTT. The full variable domain, its missing parts supplied by reference TRBV7-9 and TRBJ2-3, is DTGVSQNPRHKITKRGQNVTFRCDPISEHNRLYWYRQTLGQGPEFLTYFQNEAQLEKSRLLSDRFSAERPKGSFSTLEIQRTEQGDSAMYLCASSLGLAGLGGDTQYFGPGTRLTVL.

The rearrangement links TRBV5-4 to TRBJ2-2; a possible D gene is TRBD2 (6 bases). This CDR3 has 15 amino acids. The germline V and J ends were trimmed by 0 bases and 3 bases, with 9 bases remaining between them. Germline loops: CDR1 SGHNT, CDR2 YYREEE (reference sequence). This CDR3 is CASSLAGVDTGELFF. CDR3 in DNA: TGTGCCAGCAGCTTGGCGGGGGTCGACACCGGGGAGCTGTTTTTT.

The chain uses TRBV5-1 and TRBJ2-1; weak D call: TRBD2 (6 bases). Germline CDR1 is SGHRS and CDR2 is YFSETQ. The V end lost 4 bases, the J end lost 2 bases, and 13 bases lay between the germline ends. This CDR3 is 15 amino acids long. CDR3 nucleotides: TGCGCCAGCAGCATTAGAGCGGGCACCTACAATGAGCAGTTCTTC. It yields the protein CASSIRAGTYNEQFF.

The CDR3 bases are TGTGCCACCAGCAGAGGGGTCGAGACCCAGTACTTC. Amino acids: CATSRGVETQYF. The J gene is TRBJ2-5, the V gene TRBV15; D is unresolved. V was cut by 1 base and J by 5 bases, with 5 bases left in between. CDR1 LNHNV and CDR2 YYDKDF come from the germline V gene (reference sequence). This CDR3 comprises 12 residues.

This chain uses TRBV7-6 with TRBJ2-7, with TRBD1 matching 10 bases. The CDR3 sequence is 15 residues long. Germline V gives CDR1 SGHVS, CDR2 FNYEAQ. V lost 2 bases, J lost 3 bases, and 4 bases stayed unmatched. The DNA of the CDR3 is TGTGCCAGCAGCTTAATTGGGACAGGGGACTACGAGCAGTACTTC. Translating gives CASSLIGTGDYEQYF. Complete variable domain (other parts from reference TRBV7-6 and TRBJ2-7): GAGVSQSPRYKVTKRGQDVALRCDPISGHVSLYWYRQALGQGPEFLTYFNYEAQQDKSGLPNDRFSAERPEGSISTLTIQRTEQRDSAMYRCASSLIGTGDYEQYFGPGTRLTVT.

This CDR3 reads CASRSFGTQQETQYF. For the CDR3, the DNA is TGTGCCAGCAGGTCATTCGGGACCCAACAGGAGACCCAGTACTTC. The genes are TRBV6-1 and TRBJ2-5, with D perhaps TRBD1 or TRBD2 (5 bases each). V gave up 6 bases and J gave up 5 bases, with 19 bases separating them. CDR3 length equals 15 residues. Germline V gene data show CDR1 as MNHNS and CDR2 as SASEGT.

The chain couples TRBV6-6 to TRBJ2-5; 9 bases align to TRBD1. The CDR3 extends over 13 amino acids. CDR1 is MNHNY and CDR2 is SVGAGI in the germline V gene (reference sequence). Trimming at V came to 7 bases and at J to 6 bases, leaving 6 bases not matched to a gene. CDR3 region: CASTPTGGKTQYF. In nucleotides, the CDR3 is TGTGCCAGCACCCCGACAGGGGGAAAGACCCAGTACTTC.

The genes are TRBV5-1 and TRBJ2-2; the match to TRBD1 covers 9 bases. Germline loops: CDR1 SGHRS, CDR2 YFSETQ. Losses at the gene ends were 0 bases for V and 6 bases for J; bases not matched to a gene: 3. CDR3 size: 15 residues. CDR3 nucleotide sequence: TGCGCCAGCAGCTTGGAGGGACAGGGATCCGGGGAGCTGTTTTTT. Amino acids: CASSLEGQGSGELFF.

This chain connects TRBV7-9 to TRBJ1-2; D call uncertain. V was pared by 1 base and J by 8 bases, with 5 bases between. There are 11 residues in the CDR3. Germline V lookup: CDR1 SEHNR, CDR2 FQNEAQ (reference sequence). The CDR3 coding sequence is TGTGCCAGCAGCTTAGAAACAGGCTACACCTTC. Translation gives CASSLETGYTF.

This sequence joins TRBV7-2 and TRBJ2-5; D is unresolved. The CDR3 runs 15 residues. Germline CDR1 reads SGHTA; CDR2 reads FQGNSA. Between the trimmed V and J ends, which lost 2 bases and 2 bases, there was a span of 12 bases. The CDR3 DNA reads TGTGCCAGCAGCTTATACTGGGCTATGCAAGAGACCCAGTACTTC. Translation: CASSLYWAMQETQYF.

The gene calls are TRBV6-1 and TRBJ2-7, with D maybe TRBD1 (6 bases). The CDR3 length is 14 residues. The germline gives CDR1 MNHNS, CDR2 SASEGT. V lost 7 bases to trimming and J lost 6 bases, with 19 bases between them. Here the CDR3 DNA reads TGTGCCAGCATCCGAAAGGGACAAGTTCGCGAGCAGTACTTC. As protein: CASIRKGQVREQYF.

The chain couples TRBV5-5 to TRBJ1-2, with 9 bases matching TRBD1. CDR1 SGHKS and CDR2 YYEKEE come from the germline V gene (reference sequence). Trimming cost V 0 bases and J 1 base; bases outside gene matches: 4. There are 16 residues in the CDR3. The CDR3 reads CASSLGTGANNYGYTF. In DNA form, the CDR3 reads TGTGCCAGCAGCTTGGGGACAGGGGCTAATAACTATGGCTACACCTTC.

As DNA, the CDR3 is TGCAGCGTCGTGCCCAGGGGACAACCTAATGAAAAACTGTTTTTT. Translating it yields CSVVPRGQPNEKLFF. The chain uses TRBV29-1 and TRBJ1-4; D might be TRBD1 (6 bases). CDR1 and CDR2 from the germline V gene are SQVTM and ANQGSEA. The CDR3 sequence is 15 residues long. The germline V and J ends were trimmed by 6 bases and 3 bases, with 17 bases remaining between them.

The chain recombines TRBV30 with TRBJ2-1; the match to TRBD2 covers 8 bases. Germline CDR1 GTSNPN, CDR2 SVGIG (reference sequence). The V segment lost 3 bases and the J segment 0 bases; nucleotides outside the gene matches: 10. The length of the CDR3 is 17 residues. The CDR3: CAWRSRRGANSYNEQFF. Written as DNA, the CDR3 is TGTGCCTGGAGGAGTAGGCGGGGGGCAAACTCCTACAATGAGCAGTTCTTC.

This chain links TRBV6-1 with TRBJ2-5, with D perhaps matching TRBD2 (6 bases). This CDR3 region has 14 residues. V lost 5 bases and J lost 7, with 17 bases in between. Germline values: CDR1 MNHNS, CDR2 SASEGT. The CDR3 sequence is CASSSRIAGGTQYF. The CDR3 DNA reads as TGTGCCAGCAGTTCCCGGATCGCCGGGGGGACCCAGTACTTC.

CDR3 protein: CAQGTVNTEAFF. The CDR3 coding sequence is TGTGCGCAGGGGACGGTGAACACTGAAGCTTTCTTT. The chain joins TRBV7-9 to TRBJ1-1; a weak D match, TRBD1 (6 bases). The CDR3 totals 12 residues. Germline lookup yields CDR1 SEHNR and CDR2 FQNEAQ (reference sequence).

The rearrangement joins TRBV6-5 to TRBJ2-4; 9 nucleotides align to TRBD1. Germline V gives CDR1 MNHEY, CDR2 SVGAGI. The CDR3 is made up of 12 amino acids. J was trimmed by 16 bases and V by 5 bases; bases with no gene match: 9. CDR3 amino acids: CASSTGGWNLYF. The CDR3, as DNA: TGTGCCAGCAGTACAGGGGGCTGGAATCTTTACTTC.

This clone was seen more than once but under ten times. This chain connects TRBV7-9 to TRBJ2-7; no firm D call. The CDR3 extends over 17 amino acids. Germline CDR1 and CDR2: SEHNR and FQNEAQ (reference sequence). V lost 0 bases and J lost 0, with 15 bases in between. The CDR3 protein is CASSLALGVATSYEQYF. In DNA, the CDR3 is TGTGCCAGCAGCTTAGCGCTAGGAGTAGCTACCTCCTACGAGCAGTACTTC.

This clone was found a few times. This chain joins TRBV27 and TRBJ1-1; no clear D gene. Looked up from germline, CDR1 is MNHEY and CDR2 is SMNVEV (reference sequence). The CDR3 totals 17 residues. V was pared by 7 bases and J by 0 bases, with 21 bases between. The CDR3 protein is CASTPTYFWNLNTEAFF. The CDR3 region has the DNA TGTGCCAGCACGCCAACCTATTTTTGGAATTTGAACACTGAAGCTTTCTTT.

This clone appeared a single time. The rearrangement joins TRBV9 to TRBJ1-1, with 8 bases fitting TRBD1. The V gene's germline CDR1 is SGDLS and CDR2 YYNGEE. V dropped 0 bases and J dropped 3; count of bases not matched to a gene: 1. The CDR3 is 14 residues long. The CDR3 spells CASSVGDRYTEAFF. In nucleotides, the CDR3 is TGTGCCAGCAGCGTAGGGGACAGGTACACTGAAGCTTTCTTT.

This chain links TRBV30 with TRBJ1-5; D perhaps matches TRBD1 (5 bases). Germline assignment: CDR1 GTSNPN and CDR2 SVGIG (reference sequence). CDR3 length: 15 residues. CDR3 coding DNA: TGTGTCCGATCCGGGCAGGGTAAAAGGAATCAGCCCCAGCATTTT. Its translation is CVRSGQGKRNQPQHF.

The chain links TRBV11-3 to TRBJ2-2, with D possibly TRBD1 on 6 matching bases. Trimming pared 0 bases from V and 5 bases from J, leaving 19 bases between. Per the germline V gene, CDR1 is SGHNT and CDR2 is YENEEA. The CDR3 consists of 18 residues. For the CDR3, the DNA is TGTGCCAGCAGCTTAGAAGGGACAAGCCCTACCAGGACCGGGGAGCTGTTTTTT. Translation: CASSLEGTSPTRTGELFF.

This chain connects TRBV6-1 to TRBJ2-7, with TRBD2 identical over 9 bases. J was trimmed by 4 bases and V by 8 bases; bases with no gene match: 6. The germline V gene encodes CDR1 MNHNS and CDR2 SASEGT. This CDR3 has 13 amino acids. This CDR3 reads CASDRTSEYEQYF. CDR3 sequence (DNA): TGTGCCAGCGACCGGACTAGCGAGTACGAGCAGTACTTC.

This rearrangement joins TRBV7-2 to TRBJ2-1, with TRBD2 matching 11 bases. Trimming removed 1 base from V and 2 bases from J; junction bases left unmatched: 4. Germline assignment: CDR1 SGHTA and CDR2 FQGNSA. The CDR3 is 17 amino acids. This CDR3 reads CASSLEPSGRTYNEQFF. CDR3 in DNA: TGTGCCAGCAGCTTAGAACCTAGCGGGAGGACCTACAATGAGCAGTTCTTC.

This clone was counted a single time. This chain uses TRBV10-1 with TRBJ2-3; perhaps TRBD1 as D (6 bases). Germline V CDR1 and CDR2: WNHNN, SYGVQD (reference sequence). This CDR3 comprises 12 residues. Between the trimmed V and J ends, which lost 0 bases and 14 bases, there was a span of 12 bases. CDR3: CASSESTGLLYF. The CDR3 coding sequence is TGCGCCAGCAGTGAGTCAACAGGGCTTCTGTATTTT.